The 30 T cell receptor beta chains below all came from one sample that was sequenced in a study of blood T cell repertoires in COVID-19. Measured with immunoSEQ multiplex PCR; TCRdb has only the in-frame clones, and not every one. The table shows tens of thousands of clones, with 80% to 95% occurring only once. Sample: peripheral blood. The receptors derive from a man aged 45-65 years with COVID-19, enrolled during active disease.

The J gene is TRBJ2-1, the V gene TRBV5-4, with 10 bases identical to TRBD2. Germline V gene lookup returns CDR1 SGHNT and CDR2 YYREEE (reference sequence). Losses at the gene ends were 0 bases for V and 9 bases for J; bases not matched to a gene: 9. The CDR3 consists of 16 residues. The CDR3 bases are TGTGCCAGCAGCTTGGCGGCTAGCGGGAGAGTTGTTGAGCAGTTCTTC. Its protein is CASSLAASGRVVEQFF.

The CDR3 loop is CSASGLEGQETQYF. CDR3 DNA: TGCAGTGCTAGTGGACTGGAGGGACAAGAGACCCAGTACTTC. The genes are TRBV20-1 and TRBJ2-5; a possible D gene is TRBD2 (6 bases). The CDR3 sequence is 14 residues long. Trimming shortened V by 3 bases and J by 2 bases, and 13 bases separated the two germline ends. Germline V gene lookup returns CDR1 DFQATT and CDR2 SNEGSKA (reference sequence).

The chain uses TRBV5-1 and TRBJ2-3, with TRBD2 identical over 11 bases. Looked up from germline, CDR1 is SGHRS and CDR2 is YFSETQ. The CDR3 runs to 15 residues. V gave up 4 bases and J gave up 3 bases; unmatched junction bases: 4. CDR3 DNA sequence: TGCGCCAGCAGCCCGGGACTAGCGGCGACAGATACGCAGTATTTT. Protein sequence: CASSPGLAATDTQYF.

The CDR3 loop reads CASSAGSYEQYF. DNA for the CDR3: TGTGCCAGCTCCGCCGGGAGCTACGAGCAGTACTTC. The chain links TRBV18 to TRBJ2-7, with TRBD2 as a possible D gene (6 bases). The CDR3 sequence is 12 residues long. The V and J ends lost 6 bases and 3 bases respectively, with 9 bases between them. CDR1 is KGHSH and CDR2 is LQKENI in the germline V gene. The variable domain in full, with the rest retrieved from reference TRBV18 and TRBJ2-7, is NAGVMQNPRHLVRRRGQEARLRCSPMKGHSHVYWYRQLPEEGLKFMVYLQKENIIDESGMPKERFSAEFPKEGPSILRIQQVVRGDSAAYFCASSAGSYEQYFGPGTRLTVT.

The rearrangement joins TRBV5-4 to TRBJ2-1; 8 positions match TRBD2. Looked up from germline, CDR1 is SGHNT and CDR2 is YYREEE (reference sequence). The CDR3 sequence is 14 residues long. Germline trimming cut 3 bases from V and 6 bases from J; bases unmatched to any gene: 5. The CDR3 is CASSSRLASNEQFF. CDR3 coding DNA: TGTGCCAGCAGCTCCAGACTAGCGAGCAATGAGCAGTTCTTC.

This sequence joins TRBV6-5 and TRBJ2-7; possibly TRBD2 for D (6 bases). In germline, CDR1 is MNHEY, CDR2 SVGAGI. Trimming removed 8 bases at V and 0 bases at J, with 11 bases between. This CDR3 is built from 13 residues. The CDR3 loop reads CASGGSFSYEQYF. The CDR3 coding sequence is TGTGCCAGCGGGGGGAGTTTCTCCTACGAGCAGTACTTC.

This chain connects TRBV5-4 to TRBJ2-7; TRBD1 agrees at 8 bases. Germline loops: CDR1 SGHNT, CDR2 YYREEE (reference sequence). Unmatched junction bases numbered 5, after V lost 0 bases and J lost 0 bases. The CDR3 covers 16 residues. The CDR3 reads CASSLGGQVGSYEQYF. The CDR3 nucleotides are TGTGCCAGCAGCTTGGGGGGACAGGTAGGCTCCTACGAGCAGTACTTC.

This clone was counted only a few times. The J gene is TRBJ2-7, the V gene TRBV15; 7 bases align to TRBD1. There are 15 residues in the CDR3. V gave up 0 bases and J gave up 2 bases; unmatched junction bases: 4. Germline V gives CDR1 LNHNV, CDR2 YYDKDF (reference sequence). The CDR3 DNA reads TGTGCCACCAGCAGAGAAACAGGGGTGACCTACGAGCAGTACTTC. Translated: CATSRETGVTYEQYF. Complete variable domain (other parts from reference TRBV15 and TRBJ2-7): DAMVIQNPRYQVTQFGKPVTLSCSQTLNHNVMYWYQQKSSQAPKLLFHYYDKDFNNEADTPDNFQSRRPNTSFCFLDIRSPGLGDTAMYLCATSRETGVTYEQYFGPGTRLTVT.

This chain connects TRBV28 to TRBJ1-6; 7 bases are a match to TRBD1. Germline V gene sequence: CDR1 MDHEN, CDR2 SYDVKM. V lost 0 bases to trimming and J lost 0 bases; unmatched junction nucleotides: 2. The length of the CDR3 is 17 residues. The CDR3 DNA reads as TGTGCCAGCAGTTTATGGGGGGACAGCTCCTATAATTCACCCCTCCACTTT. Residues: CASSLWGDSSYNSPLHF.

The chain couples TRBV5-1 to TRBJ2-5; D perhaps matches TRBD2 (5 bases). This CDR3 comprises 13 residues. Germline V lookup: CDR1 SGHRS, CDR2 YFSETQ. V was trimmed by 4 bases and J by 5 bases, leaving 12 bases between them. The CDR3 sequence is CASSRRLRETQYF. DNA of the CDR3: TGCGCCAGCAGCCGTCGACTACGGGAGACCCAGTACTTC.

The rearrangement joins TRBV6-5 to TRBJ2-2, with D tentatively TRBD1 (6 bases). This CDR3 is 16 amino acids long. V was clipped by 0 bases and J by 1 base, with 9 bases between them. Germline CDR1 is MNHEY and CDR2 is SVGAGI. In nucleotides, the CDR3 is TGTGCCAGCAGTTACTCGTACAGGGTGAACACCGGGGAGCTGTTTTTT. It is translated as CASSYSYRVNTGELFF.

The rearrangement uses TRBV18 and TRBJ2-5; 7 bases are a match to TRBD1. The length of the CDR3 is 16 residues. V gave up 3 bases and J gave up 5 bases; unmatched junction bases: 12. Germline-derived CDR1 and CDR2 are KGHSH and LQKENI. As DNA, the CDR3 is TGTGCCAGCTCACCCCAGACAGGGAGAGAGGGGGAGACCCAGTACTTC. Encoded protein: CASSPQTGREGETQYF.

The chain has TRBV2 and TRBJ2-3; 7 bases line up with TRBD2. CDR1 is SNHLY, CDR2 FYNNEI, per germline. This CDR3 contains 15 residues. After removal of 6 bases from V and 4 bases from J, the junction contained 10 bases not matched to a gene. In DNA, the CDR3 is TGTGCCAGCAGCCCGGGACTACGGGCCTCAGATACGCAGTATTTT. Amino acids: CASSPGLRASDTQYF.

The chain has TRBV19 and TRBJ1-1; the D is unclear. V lost 1 base to trimming and J lost 7 bases, with 7 bases between them. There are 12 residues in the CDR3. Germline CDR1 reads LNHDA; CDR2 reads SQIVND (reference sequence). CDR3 amino acids: CASSIGALEAFF. The CDR3 coding sequence is TGTGCCAGTAGTATAGGGGCCCTTGAAGCTTTCTTT.

V is TRBV27 and J is TRBJ2-7, with D possibly matching TRBD2 (5 bases). Trimming took 6 bases from V and 0 from J, leaving 9 bases between them. The germline V gene has CDR1 MNHEY and CDR2 SMNVEV (reference sequence). The CDR3 loop spans 13 amino acids. CDR3 in DNA: TGTGCCAGCAGGGACTGGAGCTCCTACGAGCAGTACTTC. Translating gives CASRDWSSYEQYF.

V is TRBV7-2 and J is TRBJ1-1; 9 bases fit TRBD1. The V gene end was trimmed by 5 bases and the J gene end by 5 bases; junction bases not matched to a gene: 9. The germline V gene encodes CDR1 SGHTA and CDR2 FQGNSA. The CDR3 is 15 amino acids. The CDR3 loop is CASSIPQGARTEAFF. CDR3 sequence (DNA): TGTGCCAGCAGCATACCACAGGGGGCGCGGACTGAAGCTTTCTTT.

CDR3 sequence reads: CASSQDSNSPLHF. The CDR3 region has the DNA TGTGCCAGCAGCCAAGACTCCAATTCACCCCTCCACTTT. The chain combines TRBV14 with TRBJ1-6; D gene ambiguous. From germline, CDR1 is SGHDN and CDR2 FVKESK. Trimming cost V 0 bases and J 7 bases, with 4 bases left between them. The CDR3 contains 13 residues.

V gene TRBV14 combines with J gene TRBJ2-7, with D perhaps TRBD2 (6 bases). Germline loops: CDR1 SGHDN, CDR2 FVKESK. V was shortened by 3 bases and J by 7 bases, with 13 bases between the two germline ends. This CDR3 comprises 13 residues. CDR3: CASSQHWAGEQYF. The CDR3 DNA reads as TGTGCCAGCAGCCAGCACTGGGCGGGAGAGCAGTACTTC.

The chain has TRBV19 and TRBJ1-2; TRBD1 matches at 9 bases. CDR3 length equals 14 residues. Germline V CDR1 and CDR2: LNHDA, SQIVND (reference sequence). The V segment lost 6 bases and the J segment 8 bases; nucleotides outside the gene matches: 10. The CDR3 is CASSNDRGSTGYTF. CDR3 sequence (DNA): TGTGCCAGTAGCAATGACAGGGGGTCTACGGGCTACACCTTC.

The J gene is TRBJ2-7, the V gene TRBV4-3; TRBD2 aligns across 10 bases. The CDR3 is made up of 20 amino acids. V gave up 1 base and J gave up 0 bases; unmatched junction bases: 15. Germline V gene data show CDR1 as LGHNA and CDR2 as YSLEER. The CDR3 loop is CASSQGVRTSGRAPSYEQYF. In nucleotides, the CDR3 is TGCGCCAGCAGCCAAGGGGTCCGGACTAGCGGTAGAGCCCCCTCCTACGAGCAGTACTTC.

The J gene is TRBJ2-2, the V gene TRBV7-2, with D unresolved. Trimming pared 7 bases from V and 6 bases from J, leaving 12 bases between. This CDR3 has 13 amino acids. Germline assignment: CDR1 SGHTA and CDR2 FQGNSA. The CDR3 DNA is TGTGCCAGCACCACATTCGCGGCCGGGGAGCTGTTTTTT. This translates into CASTTFAAGELFF.

This clone was picked up one time. This chain's CDR3 is CAWQGTPGYEQYF. Here the CDR3 DNA reads TGTGCCTGGCAGGGGACCCCCGGGTACGAGCAGTACTTC. V gene TRBV30 combines with J gene TRBJ2-7, with D perhaps matching TRBD1 (6 bases). The length of the CDR3 is 13 residues. Germline CDR1 GTSNPN, CDR2 SVGIG (reference sequence). V lost 5 bases, J lost 4 bases, and 15 bases lay in between.

The chain recombines TRBV7-2 with TRBJ2-3, with D hard to call. V lost 2 bases to trimming and J lost 8 bases, with 11 bases between them. The germline gives CDR1 SGHTA, CDR2 FQGNSA. The length of the CDR3 is 13 residues. The CDR3 region is CASSLPGYPTQYF. CDR3 nucleotide sequence: TGTGCCAGCAGCTTACCCGGGTACCCTACGCAGTATTTT.

The CDR3 bases are TGTGCCAGCAGCCAAGCTCCCTTAGCGGGAGACTACAATGAGCAGTTCTTC. Translation gives CASSQAPLAGDYNEQFF. V is TRBV4-2 and J is TRBJ2-1; 9 bases align to TRBD2. The CDR3 spans 17 residues. CDR1 is LGHNA and CDR2 is YNFKEQ in the germline V gene. V trimming: 1 base; J trimming: 3 bases; junction bases outside the gene matches: 7.

The V call is TRBV6-5, the J call TRBJ1-6, with 8 bases aligning to TRBD1. V was pared by 2 bases and J by 7 bases, with 4 bases of the junction left unmatched. Germline CDR1 is MNHEY and CDR2 is SVGAGI. CDR3 length equals 15 residues. The CDR3 is CASSYARTGNSPLHF. CDR3 coding DNA: TGTGCCAGCAGTTACGCACGGACAGGGAATTCACCCCTCCACTTT.

This chain uses TRBV11-3 with TRBJ2-1; 9 positions match TRBD1. After removal of 6 bases from V and 10 bases from J, the junction contained 10 bases not matched to a gene. The CDR3 length is 14 residues. From germline, CDR1 is SGHNT and CDR2 YENEEA. CDR3 amino acids: CASSSGTGSDEQFF. Written as DNA, the CDR3 is TGTGCCAGCAGTTCCGGGACAGGGTCAGACGAGCAGTTCTTC.

This clone was seen a handful of times. The genes are TRBV6-5 and TRBJ1-3; 7 nucleotides agree with TRBD1. With 5 bases clipped from V and 4 bases from J, the junction kept 8 bases outside the gene matches. Germline V gene lookup returns CDR1 MNHEY and CDR2 SVGAGI. The CDR3 covers 15 residues. The DNA of the CDR3 is TGTGCCAGCAGTCCGAACAGGGGTACAGGAAACACCATATATTTT. Translating gives CASSPNRGTGNTIYF.

The chain has TRBV2 and TRBJ1-5; weak D call: TRBD1 (6 bases). There are 16 residues in the CDR3. Germline values: CDR1 SNHLY, CDR2 FYNNEI. With 7 bases removed from V and 0 bases from J, the gap between germline ends came to 16 bases. In DNA, the CDR3 is TGTGCCAGCACCAAATACGACAGGAGTAGCAATCAGCCCCAGCATTTT. The encoded protein is CASTKYDRSSNQPQHF.

This clone has just one count. The rearrangement uses TRBV5-5 and TRBJ2-1; TRBD2 matches at 16 bases. The CDR3 contains 19 residues. The germline gives CDR1 SGHKS, CDR2 YYEKEE (reference sequence). V lost 0 bases to trimming and J lost 9 bases; unmatched junction nucleotides: 12. The CDR3 nucleotides read TGTGCCAGCAGCTTGGGGGGGACTAGCGGGAGGGCCGTTGGGAGTGAGCAGTTCTTC. Translating gives CASSLGGTSGRAVGSEQFF.

The table lists this clone with a count of one. The CDR3 bases are TGTGCTAGTGGTTTGGTACCGTGGGCAGGGGATACGCAGTATTTT. Its protein product is CASGLVPWAGDTQYF. This chain connects TRBV12-5 to TRBJ2-3; tentatively, D is TRBD1 (5 bases). The germline CDR1 and CDR2 sequences are LGHNT and FRNRAP. Deletions cut 0 bases from V and 6 bases from J, with 13 bases between. CDR3 size: 15 residues.